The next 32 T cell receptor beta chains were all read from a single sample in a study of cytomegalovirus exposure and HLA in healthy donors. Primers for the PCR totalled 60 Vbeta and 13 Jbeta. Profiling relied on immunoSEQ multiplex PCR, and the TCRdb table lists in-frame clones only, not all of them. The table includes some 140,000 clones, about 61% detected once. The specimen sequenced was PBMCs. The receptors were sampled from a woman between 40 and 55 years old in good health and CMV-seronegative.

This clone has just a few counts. The DNA for the CDR3 is TGTGCCAGCTCACCGGCGGGGGCAGGAAACACCATATATTTT. This sequence encodes CASSPAGAGNTIYF. The chain carries TRBV18 and TRBJ1-3; TRBD1 is a possible D gene (6 bases). The CDR3 has 14 amino acids. V lost 3 bases and J 4 bases, leaving 10 bases between the germline ends. Germline CDR1 KGHSH, CDR2 LQKENI.

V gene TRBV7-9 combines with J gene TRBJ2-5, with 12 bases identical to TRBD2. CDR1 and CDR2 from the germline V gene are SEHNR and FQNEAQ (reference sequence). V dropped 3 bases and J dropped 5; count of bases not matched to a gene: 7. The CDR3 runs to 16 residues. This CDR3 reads CASSLRPGTSGETQYF. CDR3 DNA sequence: TGTGCCAGCAGCTTGCGTCCCGGGACTAGCGGGGAGACCCAGTACTTC.

CDR3 loop: CASRIGESYGYTF. In DNA, the CDR3 is TGTGCCAGCAGGATCGGGGAAAGTTATGGCTACACCTTC. This sequence joins TRBV28 and TRBJ1-2; D is unresolved. Trimming cost V 6 bases and J 5 bases, with 13 bases left between them. CDR1 MDHEN and CDR2 SYDVKM come from the germline V gene. The CDR3 is 13 amino acids.

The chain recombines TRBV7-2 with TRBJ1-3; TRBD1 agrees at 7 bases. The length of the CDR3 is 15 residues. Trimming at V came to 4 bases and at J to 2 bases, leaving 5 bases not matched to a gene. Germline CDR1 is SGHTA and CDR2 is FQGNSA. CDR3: CASSSQGGAGNTIYF. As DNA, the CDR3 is TGTGCCAGCAGCTCCCAGGGGGGAGCTGGAAACACCATATATTTT.

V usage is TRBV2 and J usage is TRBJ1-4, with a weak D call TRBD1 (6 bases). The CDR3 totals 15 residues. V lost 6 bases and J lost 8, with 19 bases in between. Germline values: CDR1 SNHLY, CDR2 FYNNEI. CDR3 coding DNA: TGTGCCAGCAGGGTCGGGACATCGACGGGCGAAAAACTGTTTTTT. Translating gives CASRVGTSTGEKLFF.

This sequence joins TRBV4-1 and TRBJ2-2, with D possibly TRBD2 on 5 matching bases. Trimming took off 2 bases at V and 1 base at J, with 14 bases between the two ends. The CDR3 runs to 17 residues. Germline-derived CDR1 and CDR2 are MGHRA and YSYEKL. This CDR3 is CASSQPRLTLNTGELFF. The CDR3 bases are TGCGCCAGCAGCCAACCGCGACTAACACTGAACACCGGGGAGCTGTTTTTT.

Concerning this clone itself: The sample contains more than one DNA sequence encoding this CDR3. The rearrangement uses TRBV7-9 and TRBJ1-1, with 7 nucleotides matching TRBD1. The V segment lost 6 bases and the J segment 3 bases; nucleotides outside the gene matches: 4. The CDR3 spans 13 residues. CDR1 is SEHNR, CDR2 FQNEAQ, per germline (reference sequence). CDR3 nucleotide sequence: TGTGCCAGCAGTCTTCAGGGGGACACTGAAGCTTTCTTT. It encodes CASSLQGDTEAFF.

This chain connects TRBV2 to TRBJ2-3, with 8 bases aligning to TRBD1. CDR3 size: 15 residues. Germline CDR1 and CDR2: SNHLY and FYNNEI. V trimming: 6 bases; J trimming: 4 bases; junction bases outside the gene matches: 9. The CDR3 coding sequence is TGTGCCAGCAGGCCCGACAGGGGAGACGCAGATACGCAGTATTTT. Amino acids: CASRPDRGDADTQYF.

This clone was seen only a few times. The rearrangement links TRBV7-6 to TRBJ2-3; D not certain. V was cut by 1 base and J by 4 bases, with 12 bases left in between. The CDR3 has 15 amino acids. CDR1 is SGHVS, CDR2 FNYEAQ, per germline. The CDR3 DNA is TGTGCCAGCAGCTTAGACGGTGCGGCGGCAGATACGCAGTATTTT. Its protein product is CASSLDGAAADTQYF. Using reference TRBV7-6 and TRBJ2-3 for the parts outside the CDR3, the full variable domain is GAGVSQSPRYKVTKRGQDVALRCDPISGHVSLYWYRQALGQGPEFLTYFNYEAQQDKSGLPNDRFSAERPEGSISTLTIQRTEQRDSAMYRCASSLDGAAADTQYFGPGTRLTVL.

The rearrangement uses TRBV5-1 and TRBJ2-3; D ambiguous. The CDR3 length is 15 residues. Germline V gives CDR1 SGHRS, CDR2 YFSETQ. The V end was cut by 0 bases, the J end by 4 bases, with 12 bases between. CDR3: CASSLDGLAPDTQYF. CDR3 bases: TGCGCCAGCAGCTTGGATGGCCTCGCCCCAGATACGCAGTATTTT.

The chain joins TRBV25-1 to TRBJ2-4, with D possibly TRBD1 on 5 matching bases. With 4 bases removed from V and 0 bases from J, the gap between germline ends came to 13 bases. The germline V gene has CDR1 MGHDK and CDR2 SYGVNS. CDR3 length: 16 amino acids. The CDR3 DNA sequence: TGTGCCAGCAGTGCCGAGACAGCCCTAGCCAAAAACATTCAGTACTTC. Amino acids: CASSAETALAKNIQYF.

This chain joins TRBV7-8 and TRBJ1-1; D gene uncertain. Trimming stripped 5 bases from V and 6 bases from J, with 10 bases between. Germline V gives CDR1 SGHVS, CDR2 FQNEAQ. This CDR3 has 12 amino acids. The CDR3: CASSPVFAEAFF. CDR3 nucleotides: TGTGCCAGCAGCCCGGTTTTCGCTGAAGCTTTCTTT.

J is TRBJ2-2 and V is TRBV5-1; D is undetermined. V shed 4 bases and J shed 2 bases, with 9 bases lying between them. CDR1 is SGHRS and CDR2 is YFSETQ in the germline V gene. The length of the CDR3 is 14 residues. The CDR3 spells CASSRMTNTGELFF. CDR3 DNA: TGCGCCAGCAGCCGGATGACAAACACCGGGGAGCTGTTTTTT.

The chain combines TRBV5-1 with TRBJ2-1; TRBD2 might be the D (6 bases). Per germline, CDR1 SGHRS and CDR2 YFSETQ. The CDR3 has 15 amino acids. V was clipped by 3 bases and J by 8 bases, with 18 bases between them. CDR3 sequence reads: CASSSGGVLVDEQFF. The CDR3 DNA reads TGCGCCAGCAGCTCGGGCGGGGTCCTAGTGGATGAGCAGTTCTTC.

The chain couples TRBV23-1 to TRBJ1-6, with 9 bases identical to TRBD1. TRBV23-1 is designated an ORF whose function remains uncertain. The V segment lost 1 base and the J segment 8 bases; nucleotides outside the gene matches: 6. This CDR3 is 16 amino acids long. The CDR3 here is CASSQCTGQGDSPLHF. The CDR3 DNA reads TGCGCCAGCAGTCAATGTACGGGACAGGGTGATTCACCCCTCCACTTT.

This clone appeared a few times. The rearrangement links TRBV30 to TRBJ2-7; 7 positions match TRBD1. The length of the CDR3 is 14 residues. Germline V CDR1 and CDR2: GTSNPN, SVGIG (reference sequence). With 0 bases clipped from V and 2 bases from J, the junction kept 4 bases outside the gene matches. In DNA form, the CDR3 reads TGTGCCTGGAGTGTATACAGGGGCCCCTACGAGCAGTACTTC. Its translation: CAWSVYRGPYEQYF.

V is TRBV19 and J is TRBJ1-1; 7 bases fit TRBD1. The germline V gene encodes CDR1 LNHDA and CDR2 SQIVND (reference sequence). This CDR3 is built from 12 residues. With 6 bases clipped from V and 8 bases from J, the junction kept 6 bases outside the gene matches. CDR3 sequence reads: CASRTQGMEAFF. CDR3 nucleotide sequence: TGTGCCAGTAGAACACAGGGGATGGAAGCTTTCTTT.

Written as DNA, the CDR3 is TGTGCCAGCAGCTTAGCGGACAGTGGAAACACCATATATTTT. As protein: CASSLADSGNTIYF. This rearrangement joins TRBV7-9 to TRBJ1-3; tentative D call: TRBD1 (6 bases). The CDR3 contains 14 residues. Germline-derived CDR1 and CDR2 are SEHNR and FQNEAQ (reference sequence). Trimming took 0 bases from V and 3 from J, leaving 6 bases between them.

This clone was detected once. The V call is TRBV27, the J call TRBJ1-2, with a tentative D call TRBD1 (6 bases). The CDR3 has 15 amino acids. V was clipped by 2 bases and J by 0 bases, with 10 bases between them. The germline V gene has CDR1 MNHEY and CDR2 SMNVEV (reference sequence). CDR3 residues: CASSLMGAANYGYTF. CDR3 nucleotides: TGTGCCAGCAGTTTAATGGGGGCGGCTAACTATGGCTACACCTTC.

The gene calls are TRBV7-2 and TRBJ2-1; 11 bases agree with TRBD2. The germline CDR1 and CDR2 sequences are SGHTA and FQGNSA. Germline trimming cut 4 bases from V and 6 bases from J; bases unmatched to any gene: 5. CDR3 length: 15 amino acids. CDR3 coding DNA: TGTGCCAGCAGCTCGACTAGCGGGGTGCCCAATGAGCAGTTCTTC. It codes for CASSSTSGVPNEQFF.

The CDR3 spells CASSTQGGHGYTF. CDR3 DNA sequence: TGTGCCAGCAGTACCCAAGGGGGTCATGGCTACACCTTC. The rearrangement links TRBV6-5 to TRBJ1-2; a possible D gene is TRBD1 (6 bases). Trimming cost V 5 bases and J 6 bases, with 13 bases left between them. The CDR3 has 13 amino acids. Per germline, CDR1 MNHEY and CDR2 SVGAGI.

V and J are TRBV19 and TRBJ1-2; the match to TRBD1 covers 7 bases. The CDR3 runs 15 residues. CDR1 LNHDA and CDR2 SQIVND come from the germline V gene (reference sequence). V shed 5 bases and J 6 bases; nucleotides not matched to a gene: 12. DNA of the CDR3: TGTGCCAGTAGTTCGTTATTTGGGCAGGGGGATGGCTACACCTTC. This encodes CASSSLFGQGDGYTF.

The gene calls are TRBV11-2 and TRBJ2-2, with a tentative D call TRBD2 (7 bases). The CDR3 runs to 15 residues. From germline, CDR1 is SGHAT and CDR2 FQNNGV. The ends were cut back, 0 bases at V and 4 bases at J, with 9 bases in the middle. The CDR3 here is CASSLEGGGTGELFF. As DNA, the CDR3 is TGTGCCAGCAGCTTAGAAGGGGGGGGCACCGGGGAGCTGTTTTTT.

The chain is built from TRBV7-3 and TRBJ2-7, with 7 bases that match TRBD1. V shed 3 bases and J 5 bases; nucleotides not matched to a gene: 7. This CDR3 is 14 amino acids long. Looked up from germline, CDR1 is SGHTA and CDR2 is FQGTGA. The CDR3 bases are TGTGCCAGCAGCTTTCAAGGGGGCCAGGACGAGCAGTACTTC. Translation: CASSFQGGQDEQYF.

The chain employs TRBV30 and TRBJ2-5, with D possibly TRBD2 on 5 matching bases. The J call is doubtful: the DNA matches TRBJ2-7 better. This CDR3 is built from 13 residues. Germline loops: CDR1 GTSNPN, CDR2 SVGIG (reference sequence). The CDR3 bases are TGTGCCTGGACCTTGGGGAGCTCCTACGAGCAGTACTTC. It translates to CAWTLGSSYEQYF.

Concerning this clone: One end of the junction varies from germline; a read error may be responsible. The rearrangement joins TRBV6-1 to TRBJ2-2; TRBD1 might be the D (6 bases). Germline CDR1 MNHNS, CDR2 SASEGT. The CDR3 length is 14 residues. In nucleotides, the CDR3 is TGTGCCGGCAGACAGGTCGCGAACACCGGGGAGCTGTTTTTT. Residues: CAGRQVANTGELFF.

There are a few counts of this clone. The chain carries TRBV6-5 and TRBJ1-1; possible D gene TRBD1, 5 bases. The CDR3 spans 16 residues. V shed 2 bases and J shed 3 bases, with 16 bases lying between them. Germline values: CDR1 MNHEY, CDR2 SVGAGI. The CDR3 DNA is TGTGCCAGCAGTTACGTCCAGGGAGGGGTGCACACTGAAGCTTTCTTT. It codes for CASSYVQGGVHTEAFF.

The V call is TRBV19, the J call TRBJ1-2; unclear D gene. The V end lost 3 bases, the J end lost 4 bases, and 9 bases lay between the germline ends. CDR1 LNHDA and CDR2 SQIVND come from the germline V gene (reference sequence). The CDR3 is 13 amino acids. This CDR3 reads CASSMSALYGYTF. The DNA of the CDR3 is TGTGCCAGTAGTATGTCAGCGCTCTATGGCTACACCTTC.

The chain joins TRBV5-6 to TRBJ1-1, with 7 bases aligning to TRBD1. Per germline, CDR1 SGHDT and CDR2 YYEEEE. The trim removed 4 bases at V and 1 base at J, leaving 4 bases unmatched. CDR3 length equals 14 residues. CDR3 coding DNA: TGTGCCAGCAGCCCACAGGGGTGGAACACTGAAGCTTTCTTT. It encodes CASSPQGWNTEAFF.

Written as DNA, the CDR3 is TGTGCCAGCAGCCAAGATGAAAGCGGGGGGGCTATTGAGCAGTTCTTC. Translated, it gives CASSQDESGGAIEQFF. The gene calls are TRBV4-2 and TRBJ2-1; 10 positions match TRBD2. Per germline, CDR1 LGHNA and CDR2 YNFKEQ. Trimming cost V 0 bases and J 9 bases; bases outside gene matches: 8. The CDR3 is 16 residues long.

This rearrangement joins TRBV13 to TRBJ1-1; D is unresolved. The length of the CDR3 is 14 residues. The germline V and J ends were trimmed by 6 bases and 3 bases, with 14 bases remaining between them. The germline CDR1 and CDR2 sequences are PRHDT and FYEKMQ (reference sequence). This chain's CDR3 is CASSFEGGYTEAFF. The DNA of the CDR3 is TGTGCCAGCAGTTTCGAGGGAGGCTACACTGAAGCTTTCTTT.

For the CDR3, the DNA is TGTGCCAGCAGCCTAGGGACTAGCGGGGGGGTCATTCAGTACTTC. It yields the protein CASSLGTSGGVIQYF. V is TRBV5-8 and J is TRBJ2-4, with 16 bases identical to TRBD2. Germline CDR1 is SGHTS and CDR2 is YDEGEE. This CDR3 has 15 amino acids. V was clipped by 4 bases and J by 9 bases; unmatched bases: 4. The variable domain in full, with the rest retrieved from reference TRBV5-8 and TRBJ2-4, is EAGVTQSPTHLIKTRGQQATLRCSPISGHTSVYWYQQALGLGLQFLLWYDEGEERNRGNFPPRFSGRQFPNYSSELNVNALELEDSALYLCASSLGTSGGVIQYFGAGTRLSVL.